This T cell receptor (beta chain) was identified in a study of Graves' ophthalmopathy and Graves' hyperthyroidism. For the study at large: Stable hyperthyroid donors showed no ophthalmopathy during 18 months follow-up.

As regards this clonotype: Its antigen is not known.

The ends were cut back, 1 base at V and 8 bases at J, with 14 bases in the middle. This CDR3 spans 13 amino acids. Germline values: CDR1 DFQATT, CDR2 SNEGSKA (reference sequence). Study results and caveats: Using 13 signatures, a model distinguished ophthalmopathy from stable hyperthyroidism, reaching more than 85% sensitivity and about 81% specificity.

Scientists amplified the TCR beta CDR3 regions from RNA transcripts. The workflow started with a first-round RT-PCR run with HTBI primers and then moved on to a second-round multiplex PCR. TCRdb redid the calling of the multiplex PCR reads with MiXCR, one entry per CDR3 protein. The table includes 900,000 to 1,200,000 distinct CDR3 sequences, 36% detected once. Exclusion criteria comprised other autoimmune diseases, uncontrolled infections, pregnancy or lactation in patients. Clinical symptoms and serum thyroxine were used for diagnosis; TRAb, thyroid ultrasound and orbital computed tomography were also relied on.

The V call is TRBV20-1, the J call TRBJ1-2, with D possibly being TRBD1 (5 bases). Sequenced material: peripheral blood or thyroid tissue (not recorded which). This clonotype was obtained from an adult man with Graves' hyperthyroidism. This CDR3 is CSARVIGGVGYTF. The CDR3, as DNA: TGCAGTGCTAGAGTGATCGGGGGAGTCGGCTACACCTTC.